This entry lists 24 T cell receptor beta chains sequenced from one sample in a study of Graves' ophthalmopathy and Graves' hyperthyroidism. Amplification targeted the TCR beta CDR3 regions, with RNA transcripts as the source material. First-round RT-PCR with HTBI primers preceded a second-round multiplex PCR. Via MiXCR, TCRdb re-called the multiplex PCR reads, giving one row per CDR3 protein. The data show more than 1,000,000 distinct CDR3 sequences, about 40% seen once. The sample taken for sequencing was peripheral blood or thyroid tissue (not recorded which). The receptor source for this set is an adult man with Graves' hyperthyroidism.

CDR3 nucleotide sequence: TGTGCCAGCAGTTACAGGACAGGGGGGACCTCTGGAAACACCATATATTTT. Amino acids: CASSYRTGGTSGNTIYF. The chain combines TRBV6-5 with TRBJ1-3; 10 nucleotides align to TRBD1. Trimming removed 2 bases from V and 0 bases from J; junction bases left unmatched: 4. This CDR3 contains 17 residues. CDR1 is MNHEY and CDR2 is SVGAGI in the germline V gene.

The J gene is TRBJ1-3, the V gene TRBV5-1; no definite D call. CDR3 length equals 14 residues. The germline V and J ends were trimmed by 2 bases and 3 bases, with 9 bases remaining between them. Germline CDR1 and CDR2: SGHRS and YFSETQ. The CDR3 is CASSLSTDGNTIYF. The CDR3 DNA reads as TGCGCCAGCAGCTTATCGACGGATGGAAACACCATATATTTT.

This clonotype was counted many times. V and J are TRBV5-1 and TRBJ2-7; 8 positions agree with TRBD2. The germline V gene encodes CDR1 SGHRS and CDR2 YFSETQ. The CDR3 totals 15 residues. V was clipped by 0 bases and J by 5 bases; unmatched bases: 7. Written as DNA, the CDR3 is TGCGCCAGCAGCTTGGGGGGGCGGGAGGTCCACGAGCAGTACTTC. Its protein product is CASSLGGREVHEQYF.

The V call is TRBV7-2, the J call TRBJ2-7, with D hard to call. Germline V lookup: CDR1 SGHTA, CDR2 FQGNSA. Between the trimmed V and J ends, which lost 6 bases and 2 bases, there was a span of 8 bases. The CDR3 is made up of 12 amino acids. The CDR3, as DNA: TGTGCCAGCAGAGTTTCGCCCTACGAGCAGTACTTC. Its translation is CASRVSPYEQYF.

In its sample, this clonotype was seen many times. The V gene is TRBV24-1, the J gene TRBJ1-2; D might be TRBD1 (5 bases). Germline loops: CDR1 KGHDR, CDR2 SFDVKD. The V gene lost 7 bases and the J gene lost 6 bases, with 17 bases spanning the gap. CDR3 length: 14 residues. CDR3 nucleotide sequence: TGTGCCACCAGCCGTACCGGGGACTATCATGGCTACACCTTC. Protein product: CATSRTGDYHGYTF.

The V and J genes are TRBV3-1 and TRBJ2-5; D gene uncertain. Germline V lookup: CDR1 LGHDT, CDR2 YNNKEL (reference sequence). The CDR3 contains 17 residues. Trimming stripped 0 bases from V and 3 bases from J, with 17 bases between. CDR3 amino acids: CASSQEAGLRLKETQYF. CDR3 in DNA: TGTGCCAGCAGCCAAGAGGCCGGGCTGCGCCTTAAAGAGACCCAGTACTTC.

This clonotype was counted a single time. A read error may account for a junction end that differs from germline. The chain joins TRBV7-2 to TRBJ1-4, with 7 bases that match TRBD1. The germline gives CDR1 SGHTA, CDR2 FQGNSA. The CDR3 runs to 16 residues. CDR3: CVSSTRRQGQNEKLFF. In nucleotides, the CDR3 is TGTGTCAGCAGCACTCGTCGACAGGGCCAAAATGAAAAACTGTTTTTT.

This clonotype was observed a handful of times. The genes are TRBV5-1 and TRBJ2-7; the match to TRBD1 covers 9 bases. From germline, CDR1 is SGHRS and CDR2 YFSETQ. With V trimmed by 1 base and J by 0 bases, 11 bases remained unmatched. CDR3 length equals 18 residues. The CDR3 protein is CASSLWGQGTSTSYEQYF. CDR3 in DNA: TGCGCCAGCAGCTTGTGGGGACAGGGAACCTCTACCTCCTACGAGCAGTACTTC.

This clonotype was seen many times. The chain carries TRBV10-3 and TRBJ2-2, with 10 bases that match TRBD2. From germline, CDR1 is ENHRY and CDR2 SYGVKD. V lost 6 bases and J lost 0; bases outside the gene matches: 10. The CDR3 is 18 amino acids. CDR3 DNA sequence: TGTGCCATCAGACCGGGACTAGCGACAATGGCGAACACCGGGGAGCTGTTTTTT. Its protein is CAIRPGLATMANTGELFF.

This clonotype was detected ten times or more. This chain connects TRBV29-1 to TRBJ1-1, with a possible D match to TRBD1 (5 bases). Per germline, CDR1 SQVTM and CDR2 ANQGSEA. The CDR3 loop spans 12 amino acids. CDR3 amino acids: CSAGSPNTEAFF. The CDR3 DNA reads as TGCAGTGCAGGGTCTCCGAACACTGAAGCTTTCTTT.

This clonotype appeared many times. V usage is TRBV24-1 and J usage is TRBJ1-2, with D possibly TRBD1 on 5 matching bases. The CDR3 length is 15 residues. Germline assignment: CDR1 KGHDR and CDR2 SFDVKD. Trimming removed 3 bases at V and 3 bases at J, with 13 bases between. CDR3 loop: CATSDPGGGDYGYTF. In DNA, the CDR3 is TGTGCCACCAGTGATCCAGGTGGGGGAGACTATGGCTACACCTTC.

Many counts were recorded for this clonotype. The CDR3 bases are TGTGCCAGCAGGGCAGGGTCTTCGGAGACCCAGTACTTC. This gives the protein CASRAGSSETQYF. V and J are TRBV7-9 and TRBJ2-5; perhaps TRBD1 as D (5 bases). CDR3 size: 13 residues. Germline V gene lookup returns CDR1 SEHNR and CDR2 FQNEAQ (reference sequence). V was pared by 6 bases and J by 5 bases, with 13 bases between.

The chain recombines TRBV6-5 with TRBJ2-5, with TRBD2 matching 11 bases. Per germline, CDR1 MNHEY and CDR2 SVGAGI. The length of the CDR3 is 18 residues. The V and J ends lost 5 bases and 5 bases, in that order; junction bases with no gene match: 16. The CDR3 sequence is CASSQSSGGPGLKETQYF. DNA for the CDR3: TGTGCCAGCAGTCAATCTAGCGGGGGGCCGGGGTTAAAGGAGACCCAGTACTTC.

This clonotype has ten or more counts. This chain joins TRBV20-1 and TRBJ1-5; 9 bases match TRBD1. After removal of 6 bases from V and 3 bases from J, the junction contained 9 bases not matched to a gene. The CDR3 is 15 amino acids. CDR1 DFQATT and CDR2 SNEGSKA come from the germline V gene (reference sequence). CDR3 sequence reads: CSANVQGAANQPQHF. DNA of the CDR3: TGCAGTGCCAACGTACAGGGGGCGGCCAATCAGCCCCAGCATTTT.

The J gene is TRBJ1-2, the V gene TRBV2; the D gene is possibly TRBD1 (6 bases). V lost 3 bases and J lost 8, with 10 bases in between. Per the germline V gene, CDR1 is SNHLY and CDR2 is FYNNEI. This CDR3 spans 12 amino acids. The CDR3, as DNA: TGTGCCAGCAGTGATCAGGGGCGCGGCTACACCTTC. Residues: CASSDQGRGYTF.

Turning to this clonotype: At one boundary the junction diverges from the germline segment, which might be a read error. The V gene is TRBV12-3 or TRBV12-4, the J gene TRBJ2-7; D remains unclear. The CDR3 extends over 12 amino acids. CDR3 sequence: CASLRTGYEHYF. The DNA for the CDR3 is TGTGCCAGCCTTCGTACCGGGTACGAGCATTACTTC.

The chain couples TRBV12-3 or TRBV12-4 to TRBJ2-7; D remains ambiguous. The CDR3 spans 16 residues. V was cut by 0 bases and J by 3 bases, with 15 bases left in between. In nucleotides, the CDR3 is TGTGCCAGCAGTTTAGCGCGATGGATACACGGCTACGAGCAGTACTTC. As protein: CASSLARWIHGYEQYF.

The chain uses TRBV6-5 and TRBJ2-2, with 7 bases aligning to TRBD1. CDR1 and CDR2 (germline): MNHEY, SVGAGI. This CDR3 region has 14 residues. J lost 6 bases, V lost 5 bases, and 6 bases had no gene match. The CDR3 sequence: CASSRDRTPGELFF. Here the CDR3 DNA reads TGTGCCAGCAGTCGGGACAGAACCCCCGGGGAGCTGTTTTTT.

The chain is built from TRBV7-9 and TRBJ1-1; no reliable D call. CDR3 length: 13 residues. V was cut by 2 bases and J by 5 bases, with 9 bases left in between. From germline, CDR1 is SEHNR and CDR2 FQNEAQ (reference sequence). In DNA form, the CDR3 reads TGTGCCAGCAGCTTAACCAGTGAGACTGAAGCTTTCTTT. Encoded protein: CASSLTSETEAFF.

This clonotype appeared many times. The chain carries TRBV12-3 or TRBV12-4 and TRBJ1-5, with D possibly TRBD1 on 5 matching bases. Between the trimmed V and J ends, which lost 3 bases and 3 bases, there was a span of 9 bases. The CDR3 spans 14 residues. CDR3 loop: CASSFARDNQPQHF. The CDR3 region has the DNA TGTGCCAGCAGTTTCGCCAGGGACAATCAGCCCCAGCATTTT.

This clonotype was counted many times. The chain recombines TRBV27 with TRBJ2-6, with D perhaps TRBD1 (6 bases). The V gene's germline CDR1 is MNHEY and CDR2 SMNVEV (reference sequence). The CDR3 covers 14 residues. With 6 bases removed from V and 4 bases from J, the gap between germline ends came to 10 bases. In DNA, the CDR3 is TGTGCCAGCAGCAGGGGTGCAGGGGCCAACGTCCTGACTTTC. Translating gives CASSRGAGANVLTF.

The rearrangement uses TRBV7-9 and TRBJ1-6, with D possibly TRBD1 on 6 matching bases. V dropped 8 bases and J dropped 10 bases, with 12 bases sitting between them. Looked up from germline, CDR1 is SEHNR and CDR2 is FQNEAQ (reference sequence). The CDR3 spans 12 residues. Here the CDR3 DNA reads TGTGCCAGCGGGGGCGAGTACTCACCCCTCCACTTT. This sequence encodes CASGGEYSPLHF. The variable domain in full, with the rest retrieved from reference TRBV7-9 and TRBJ1-6, is DTGVSQNPRHKITKRGQNVTFRCDPISEHNRLYWYRQTLGQGPEFLTYFQNEAQLEKSRLLSDRFSAERPKGSFSTLEIQRTEQGDSAMYLCASGGEYSPLHFGNGTRLTVT.

This clonotype was detected ten times or more. The chain carries TRBV7-9 and TRBJ1-2; D gene uncertain. This CDR3 contains 14 residues. V lost 2 bases and J lost 5, with 12 bases in between. From germline, CDR1 is SEHNR and CDR2 FQNEAQ (reference sequence). The CDR3 DNA follows: TGTGCCAGCAGCTTATCGGCTCCGGGATATGGCTACACCTTC. Protein: CASSLSAPGYGYTF.

This clonotype was counted ten times or more. This CDR3 is CASSPQTPSNYGYTF. Here the CDR3 DNA reads TGTGCCAGCAGCCCTCAGACACCCTCTAACTATGGCTACACCTTC. The gene calls are TRBV7-9 and TRBJ1-2; D is undetermined. V was shortened by 5 bases and J by 0 bases, with 13 bases between the two germline ends. Germline V gene sequence: CDR1 SEHNR, CDR2 FQNEAQ (reference sequence). The CDR3 extends over 15 amino acids.